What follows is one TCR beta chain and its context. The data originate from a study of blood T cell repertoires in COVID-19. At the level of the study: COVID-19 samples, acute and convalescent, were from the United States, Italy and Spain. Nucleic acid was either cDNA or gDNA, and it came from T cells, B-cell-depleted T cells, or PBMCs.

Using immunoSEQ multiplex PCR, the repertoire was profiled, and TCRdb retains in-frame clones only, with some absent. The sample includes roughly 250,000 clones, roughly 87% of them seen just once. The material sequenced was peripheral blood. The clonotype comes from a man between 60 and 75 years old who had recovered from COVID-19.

CDR3 DNA sequence: TGTGCCAGCTCACCCCAGACAGGAGCGAATGAAAAACTGTTTTTT. This encodes CASSPQTGANEKLFF. The chain is built from TRBV18 and TRBJ1-4, with D possibly TRBD1 on 6 matching bases. Germline V gene sequence: CDR1 KGHSH, CDR2 LQKENI. The CDR3 is made up of 15 amino acids. V was trimmed by 3 bases and J by 5 bases, leaving 13 bases between them.